The sample holds one count of the clone carrying this T cell receptor (beta chain). This entry comes from a study of CD8 T cells in Susac syndrome. The V end was cut by 4 bases, the J end by 0 bases, with 9 bases between. The CDR3 covers 14 residues. Per germline, CDR1 MNHEY and CDR2 SMNVEV (reference sequence). Reverse transcription of about 0.45 to 1 ug RNA was performed with random hexamers. One entry per CDR3 protein results from TCRdb running MiXCR on the immunoSEQ multiplex PCR reads. The table has approximately 260,000 distinct CDR3 sequences, about 96% seen once. The chain joins TRBV27 to TRBJ1-2; unclear D gene. The source is a human donor with Susac syndrome. The source material was CD4+ T cells from PBMCs. CDR3 protein: CASSSLTTNYGYTF. CDR3 nucleotide sequence: TGTGCCAGCAGTTCACTGACTACTAACTATGGCTACACCTTC.